Described below is a single TCR beta chain sequence and its context. What it binds is unknown. The CDR3 runs 14 residues. In germline, CDR1 is MNHNY, CDR2 SVGAGI (reference sequence). The ends were cut back, 0 bases at V and 2 bases at J, with 6 bases in the middle. The sample originates from a study of OX40 agonist ivuxolimab in advanced cancers. General study findings and limits: Clonal expansion from baseline to week 6 occurred in both CD4+ and CD8+ T cells. Expansion of clones was among the lowest in partial responders at 0.1-3.0 mg/kg.

Researchers took blood at baseline, on cycle 4 day 1, and on cycle 7 day 1. Profiling relied on immunoSEQ multiplex PCR, and the TCRdb table lists in-frame clones only, not all of them. The table records about 12,000 clones, approximately 80% of them present only once. The chain couples TRBV6-6 to TRBJ2-3; the D gene is possibly TRBD1 (5 bases). Specimen: CD4+ or CD8+ T cells sorted from blood, collected in a trial of the OX40 agonist ivuxolimab. This receptor was taken from an adult with an advanced solid tumor such as melanoma, head and neck, liver or kidney cancer. The CDR3 DNA reads TGTGCCAGCAGTTACTCGGGGCTCACAGATACGCAGTATTTT. Its protein product is CASSYSGLTDTQYF.